The 23 T cell receptor beta chains below come from one sample, sequenced in a study of CD8+ T cells in alopecia areata. cDNA reverse transcribed from extracted RNA served as the sequencing template. Assay: immunoSEQ multiplex PCR; the TCRdb copy retains only in-frame clones and omits some. There are 130,000 to 150,000 clones in the sample; approximately 50% occur only once, and over 0.75% lies in the top ten. The specimen comprised CD4+ T cells sorted from blood, sampled at week 0. The receptor source for this set is a human donor with alopecia areata.

The V and J genes are TRBV29-1 and TRBJ1-2; 9 bases are a match to TRBD1. Trimming removed 8 bases from V and 8 bases from J; junction bases left unmatched: 15. Germline values: CDR1 SQVTM, CDR2 ANQGSEA. The CDR3 consists of 14 residues. CDR3 sequence: CSIRDRVGMGGYTF. The CDR3 coding sequence is TGCAGCATCCGGGACAGGGTCGGTATGGGAGGCTACACCTTC.

There are a few counts of this clone. The CDR3 DNA reads as TGCAGCGTTGACGGCAGGGGGCCTACCCAAGAGACCCAGTACTTC. The encoded protein is CSVDGRGPTQETQYF. The J gene is TRBJ2-5, the V gene TRBV29-1; TRBD1 aligns across 8 bases. CDR3 length: 15 amino acids. Germline V gives CDR1 SQVTM, CDR2 ANQGSEA. Unmatched junction bases numbered 7, after V lost 3 bases and J lost 1 base.

The chain recombines TRBV6-6 with TRBJ1-1; TRBD1 is a possible D gene (5 bases). Germline CDR1 reads MNHNY; CDR2 reads SVGAGI (reference sequence). The CDR3 runs 13 residues. V lost 8 bases and J lost 1, with 11 bases in between. For the CDR3, the DNA is TGTGCCAGCTTTAGACAGACGAACACTGAAGCTTTCTTT. It encodes CASFRQTNTEAFF.

This clone was counted a few times. The gene calls are TRBV5-6 and TRBJ1-2; 10 bases are shared with TRBD1. Germline CDR1 SGHDT, CDR2 YYEEEE. The junction had 7 bases not matched to a gene; V was cut back by 1 base and J by 7 bases. This CDR3 is built from 15 residues. CDR3 bases: TGTGCCAGCAGCTTGATCTGGGACAGGGGTTTTGGCTACACCTTC. As protein: CASSLIWDRGFGYTF. The full variable domain, its missing parts supplied by reference TRBV5-6 and TRBJ1-2, is DAGVTQSPTHLIKTRGQQVTLRCSPKSGHDTVSWYQQALGQGPQFIFQYYEEEERQRGNFPDRFSGHQFPNYSSELNVNALLLGDSALYLCASSLIWDRGFGYTFGSGTRLTVV.

The CDR3 here is CASSLEVRSGANVLTF. CDR3 in DNA: TGCGCCAGCAGCTTGGAGGTACGCTCTGGGGCCAACGTCCTGACTTTC. J is TRBJ2-6 and V is TRBV5-1; D remains ambiguous. This CDR3 comprises 16 residues. Germline V gene data show CDR1 as SGHRS and CDR2 as YFSETQ. V lost 0 bases to trimming and J lost 0 bases, with 7 bases between them.

J is TRBJ2-1 and V is TRBV2; D is perhaps TRBD2 (6 bases). This CDR3 spans 14 amino acids. Trimming left V 10 bases short and J 5 bases short, with 18 bases between. Germline V gene lookup returns CDR1 SNHLY and CDR2 FYNNEI. Here the CDR3 reads CATLGGTLNNEQFF. The DNA of the CDR3 is TGTGCCACCCTGGGCGGGACCTTAAACAATGAGCAGTTCTTC. The full variable domain, rest sourced from reference TRBV2 and TRBJ2-1, is EPEVTQTPSHQVTQMGQEVILRCVPISNHLYFYWYRQILGQKVEFLVSFYNNEISEKSEIFDDQFSVERPDGSNFTLKIRSTKLEDSAMYFCATLGGTLNNEQFFGPGTRLTVL.

This clone was observed a handful of times. V is TRBV4-1 and J is TRBJ1-1; D not certain. The CDR3 runs to 14 residues. V dropped 2 bases and J dropped 0 bases, with 7 bases sitting between them. Looked up from germline, CDR1 is MGHRA and CDR2 is YSYEKL. The CDR3 nucleotides are TGCGCCAGCAGCCAACCAGACGTGAACACTGAAGCTTTCTTT. It encodes CASSQPDVNTEAFF.

The sample holds many counts of this clone. The rearrangement links TRBV19 to TRBJ2-6; 11 nucleotides agree with TRBD1. The germline CDR1 and CDR2 sequences are LNHDA and SQIVND (reference sequence). This CDR3 spans 19 amino acids. The V and J ends lost 1 base and 0 bases, in that order; junction bases with no gene match: 5. CDR3 nucleotide sequence: TGTGCCAGTAGTATAGTCCGGACAGGGGGCGTCTCTGGGGCCAACGTCCTGACTTTC. Translation: CASSIVRTGGVSGANVLTF.

The chain couples TRBV7-9 to TRBJ2-6, with D tentatively TRBD1 or TRBD2 (5 bases each). V lost 4 bases to trimming and J lost 2 bases, with 9 bases between them. The CDR3 extends over 15 amino acids. Germline CDR1 is SEHNR and CDR2 is FQNEAQ (reference sequence). Written as DNA, the CDR3 is TGTGCCAGCAGCTACCGGGACCCTGGGGCCAACGTCCTGACTTTC. Its protein product is CASSYRDPGANVLTF.

This clone was seen more than once but under ten times. The V gene is TRBV23-1, the J gene TRBJ2-2; 7 positions agree with TRBD2. TRBV23-1 counts as an open reading frame of uncertain function. The CDR3 consists of 17 residues. V shed 0 bases and J 5 bases; nucleotides not matched to a gene: 9. The CDR3 nucleotides read TGCGCCAGCAGTCAATCAAACGCGGGAGAGGGGACCGGGGAGCTGTTTTTT. Translated, it gives CASSQSNAGEGTGELFF.

This clone was recorded once. This chain connects TRBV15 to TRBJ2-7, with TRBD1 matching 8 bases. J gave up 2 bases and V 3 bases, and 3 bases lay outside the gene matches. CDR3 length: 14 residues. Germline lookup yields CDR1 LNHNV and CDR2 YYDKDF (reference sequence). CDR3 nucleotide sequence: TGTGCCACCAGCAGGAGGACAGGGACCTACGAGCAGTACTTC. Translated, it gives CATSRRTGTYEQYF. Combining the CDR3 with reference TRBV15 and TRBJ2-7 gives the whole variable domain DAMVIQNPRYQVTQFGKPVTLSCSQTLNHNVMYWYQQKSSQAPKLLFHYYDKDFNNEADTPDNFQSRRPNTSFCFLDIRSPGLGDTAMYLCATSRRTGTYEQYFGPGTRLTVT.

This clone was seen once. This chain joins TRBV2 and TRBJ1-1; 7 positions match TRBD1. This CDR3 is built from 16 residues. The junction had 11 bases not matched to a gene; V was cut back by 6 bases and J by 1 base. Germline CDR1 SNHLY, CDR2 FYNNEI. This CDR3 is CASRAYRTGWNTEAFF. The CDR3 DNA sequence: TGTGCCAGCAGAGCCTATAGGACAGGCTGGAACACTGAAGCTTTCTTT.

In its sample, this clone was seen a few times. The chain employs TRBV7-9 and TRBJ2-1, with D perhaps matching TRBD2 (6 bases). Germline V gene data show CDR1 as SEHNR and CDR2 as FQNEAQ (reference sequence). The CDR3 sequence is 15 residues long. With 4 bases removed from V and 4 bases from J, the gap between germline ends came to 14 bases. CDR3 in DNA: TGTGCCAGCAGCTCACCGGGACTCCGATACAATGAGCAGTTCTTC. This encodes CASSSPGLRYNEQFF.

This clone was seen a few times. V is TRBV7-8 and J is TRBJ2-3, with 8 positions matching TRBD1. After removal of 7 bases from V and 4 bases from J, the junction contained 10 bases not matched to a gene. The V gene's germline CDR1 is SGHVS and CDR2 FQNEAQ. This CDR3 has 15 amino acids. CDR3 protein: CASNRAGGAADTQYF. DNA of the CDR3: TGTGCCAGCAATAGGGCAGGGGGCGCCGCAGATACGCAGTATTTT.

This clone was counted a few times. The DNA for the CDR3 is TGCGCCAGCAGCTTCGGGGGTCCGGACATTCAGTACTTC. Its protein product is CASSFGGPDIQYF. This sequence joins TRBV5-1 and TRBJ2-4, with a possible D match to TRBD2 (6 bases). The V end was cut by 2 bases, the J end by 8 bases, with 11 bases between. CDR3 length: 13 amino acids. Germline CDR1 SGHRS, CDR2 YFSETQ.

V is TRBV27 and J is TRBJ1-2; no clear D. Trimming cost V 0 bases and J 1 base, with 9 bases left between them. Germline V lookup: CDR1 MNHEY, CDR2 SMNVEV (reference sequence). The CDR3 extends over 15 amino acids. The CDR3 nucleotides are TGTGCCAGCAGTTTATCCCCCAACATTAACTATGGCTACACCTTC. Encoded protein: CASSLSPNINYGYTF.

The chain links TRBV28 to TRBJ2-5; 12 bases are a match to TRBD2. Germline V lookup: CDR1 MDHEN, CDR2 SYDVKM. There are 12 residues in the CDR3. The junction had 1 base not matched to a gene; V was cut back by 2 bases and J by 12 bases. The CDR3 here is CASSLLAGGKYF. As DNA, the CDR3 is TGTGCCAGCAGTTTACTAGCGGGGGGGAAGTACTTC.

This chain uses TRBV29-1 with TRBJ2-7; the D is unclear. Trimming cost V 8 bases and J 5 bases, with 13 bases left between them. The CDR3 is 11 residues long. CDR1 is SQVTM and CDR2 is ANQGSEA in the germline V gene. CDR3 DNA: TGCAGCATAAGCAAGGATCACGAGCAGTACTTC. It codes for CSISKDHEQYF.

The rearrangement joins TRBV9 to TRBJ2-2; D is possibly TRBD2 (5 bases). V lost 1 base to trimming and J lost 2 bases, with 15 bases between them. The CDR3 is 17 amino acids. Germline CDR1 is SGDLS and CDR2 is YYNGEE. CDR3 in amino acids: CASSVLPGISNTGELFF. The CDR3 DNA follows: TGTGCCAGCAGCGTACTCCCCGGGATTTCCAACACCGGGGAGCTGTTTTTT.

Regarding this clone: This sample also contains other DNA sequences that code for the same CDR3. The rearrangement uses TRBV29-1 and TRBJ2-7; 9 positions agree with TRBD1. V lost 3 bases, J lost 2 bases, and 5 bases stayed unmatched. This CDR3 spans 14 amino acids. Germline V lookup: CDR1 SQVTM, CDR2 ANQGSEA. The CDR3 nucleotides read TGCAGCGTTGATTCGGGACAGGGTACCTACGAGCAGTACTTC. Protein: CSVDSGQGTYEQYF.

This sequence joins TRBV5-4 and TRBJ2-1, with unresolved D. The CDR3 loop spans 15 amino acids. V shed 0 bases and J shed 1 base, with 8 bases lying between them. Germline values: CDR1 SGHNT, CDR2 YYREEE (reference sequence). The CDR3 bases are TGTGCCAGCAGCTTGGACCCTAGTTCCTACAATGAGCAGTTCTTC. It translates to CASSLDPSSYNEQFF.

This chain links TRBV29-1 with TRBJ2-7, with 11 bases lining up with TRBD2. V was pared by 4 bases and J by 6 bases, with 2 bases of the junction left unmatched. In germline, CDR1 is SQVTM, CDR2 ANQGSEA. This CDR3 comprises 12 residues. The CDR3 loop is CSVALAGAEQYF. CDR3 sequence (DNA): TGCAGCGTTGCACTAGCGGGAGCCGAGCAGTACTTC.

Only a few counts were recorded for this clone. The genes are TRBV29-1 and TRBJ2-2; 14 positions agree with TRBD2. CDR1 is SQVTM, CDR2 ANQGSEA, per germline. Trimming took 3 bases from V and 6 from J; bases not matched to a gene: 3. The length of the CDR3 is 15 residues. CDR3 nucleotides: TGCAGCGTTGACCTGGGACTAGCGGGAGCCGGGGAGCTGTTTTTT. It yields the protein CSVDLGLAGAGELFF.